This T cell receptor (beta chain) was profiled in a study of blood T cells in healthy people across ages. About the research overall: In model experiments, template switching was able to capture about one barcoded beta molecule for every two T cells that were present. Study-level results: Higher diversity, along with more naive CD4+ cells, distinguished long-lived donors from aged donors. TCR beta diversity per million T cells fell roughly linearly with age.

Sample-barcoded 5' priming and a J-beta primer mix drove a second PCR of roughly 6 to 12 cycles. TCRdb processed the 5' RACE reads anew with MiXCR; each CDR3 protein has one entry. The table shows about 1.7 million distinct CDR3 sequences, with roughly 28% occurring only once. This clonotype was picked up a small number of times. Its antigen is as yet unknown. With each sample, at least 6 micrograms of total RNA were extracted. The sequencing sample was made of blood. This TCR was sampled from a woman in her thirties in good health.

In DNA, the CDR3 is TGCGCCAGCAGCGCTAGCGGGAGTATCTACGAGCAGTACTTC. It yields the protein CASSASGSIYEQYF. The chain carries TRBV5-1 and TRBJ2-1; 10 nucleotides line up with TRBD2. The end of the DNA fits TRBJ2-7 better, so the J call may be wrong. The length of the CDR3 is 14 residues. CDR1 SGHRS and CDR2 YFSETQ come from the germline V gene.